This T cell receptor (beta chain) was retrieved from a study of T cell repertoires in cytomegalovirus infection. Background on the study: CMV infection plus the matching HLA type was flagged by public TCR beta signatures.

TCRdb passed the reads through MiXCR, listing each CDR3 protein once. Here the sample spans approximately 500,000 distinct CDR3 sequences, 26% being singletons. Points from the study as a whole: Predominance within the ex vivo response was attributable to HLA-C-restricted CMV-specific TCR beta clonotypes.

To note about this clonotype: Its antigen is undetermined.

The sample taken for sequencing was PBMCs. This receptor was taken from a human donor in good health (CMV status not recorded). Some clones in this sample may be carry-over from other donors' samples.

CDR3 region: CASSVQEGSGELFF. The CDR3 DNA sequence: TGTGCCAGCAGTGTCCAGGAAGGTTCCGGGGAGCTGTTTTTT. The rearrangement joins TRBV28 to TRBJ2-2; D unclear. Germline assignment: CDR1 MDHEN and CDR2 SYDVKM. The CDR3 sequence is 14 residues long. Trimming left V 5 bases short and J 6 bases short, with 13 bases between.